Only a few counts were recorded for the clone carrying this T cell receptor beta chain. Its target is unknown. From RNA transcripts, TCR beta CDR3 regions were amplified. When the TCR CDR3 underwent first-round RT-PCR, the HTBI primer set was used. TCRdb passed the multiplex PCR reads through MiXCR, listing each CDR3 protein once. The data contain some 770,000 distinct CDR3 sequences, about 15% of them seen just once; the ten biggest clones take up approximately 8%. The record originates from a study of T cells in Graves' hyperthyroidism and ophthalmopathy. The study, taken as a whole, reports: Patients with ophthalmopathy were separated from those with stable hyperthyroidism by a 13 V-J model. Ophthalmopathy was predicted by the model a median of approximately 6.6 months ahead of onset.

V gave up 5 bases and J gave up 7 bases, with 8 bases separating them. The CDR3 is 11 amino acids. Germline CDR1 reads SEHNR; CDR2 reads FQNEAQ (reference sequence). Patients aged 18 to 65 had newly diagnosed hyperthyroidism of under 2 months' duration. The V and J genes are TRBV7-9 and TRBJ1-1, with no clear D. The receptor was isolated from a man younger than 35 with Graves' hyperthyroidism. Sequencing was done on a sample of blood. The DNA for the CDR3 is TGTGCCAGCAGCATCCTTTATGAAGCTTTCTTT. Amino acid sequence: CASSILYEAFF.